Detailed here is one TCR beta chain. The sample originates from a study of blood T cell repertoires in COVID-19. Study in general: Acute-phase and convalescent COVID-19 samples originated in the United States, Italy and Spain. Sources were T cells, B-cell-depleted T cells, or PBMCs; the material itself was cDNA or gDNA.

As handled by the study authors: Reference gene primer amplification gave nucleated cell count estimates. Some clones are missing from TCRdb's copy, which holds only in-frame ones; the method was immunoSEQ multiplex PCR. That table gives V, J and clone size, and the DNA gave D and trimming. The sample holds roughly 250,000 clones, roughly 87% seen once. Per the germline V gene, CDR1 is SNHLY and CDR2 is FYNNEI. This CDR3 is 13 amino acids long. J gave up 5 bases and V 8 bases, and 8 bases lay outside the gene matches. J is TRBJ2-5 and V is TRBV2; 7 bases align to TRBD1. The sample consisted of peripheral blood. The sequence was obtained from a man aged 60-69 years who had recovered from COVID-19. The CDR3 DNA follows: TGTGCCAGCCACTTAGACAGGGTGGAGACCCAGTACTTC. Residues: CASHLDRVETQYF.